This TCR beta chain was captured in a study of cytomegalovirus exposure and HLA in healthy donors. The CDR3 contains 14 residues. The V gene lost 7 bases and the J gene lost 1 base, with 13 bases spanning the gap. The germline V gene encodes CDR1 MNHNY and CDR2 SVGAGI (reference sequence). A multiplex PCR was run with 60 Vbeta primers and 13 Jbeta primers. Profiled with immunoSEQ multiplex PCR; TCRdb holds only in-frame clones, not every one. In the table there are about 150,000 clones, 60% to 85% of which are singletons. The sequencing sample was made of PBMCs. This chain connects TRBV6-6 to TRBJ1-1, with D possibly TRBD1 on 6 matching bases. The source is a woman between 40 and 55 years old in good health and CMV-seronegative. This CDR3 is CASTLGQGNTEAFF. The CDR3 nucleotides are TGTGCCAGCACCTTGGGACAAGGGAACACTGAAGCTTTCTTT.